This is a list of T cell receptor beta chains from one sample in a study of OX40 agonist ivuxolimab in advanced cancers. Assay: immunoSEQ multiplex PCR; the TCRdb copy retains only in-frame clones and omits some. The sample comprises over 75,000 clones, approximately 94% of which are singletons, and around 2.8% rests with the top ten. The sample was CD4+ or CD8+ T cells sorted from blood, taken in a trial of the OX40 agonist ivuxolimab. The origin of the receptors is an adult with an advanced solid tumor such as melanoma, head and neck, liver or kidney cancer. CDR3s include the opening cysteine and the closing phenylalanine or tryptophan. D genes are given only for firm matches. Rows give clone size only sometimes, using once, few, many, or a class for an expanded clone.

V gene,clone size,J gene,D gene,CDR3 length,CDR3 DNA,CDR3 protein
TRBV4-1,.,TRBJ1-6,.,16,TGCGCCAGCAGCCAAGTTCGGGGACTGGGGAATTCACCCCTCCACTTT,CASSQVRGLGNSPLHF
TRBV27,.,TRBJ2-6,.,15,TGTGCCAGCAGTTTAATGAGATCTGGGGCCAACGTCCTGACTTTC,CASSLMRSGANVLTF
TRBV27,.,TRBJ2-1,.,15,TGTGCCAGCAGTTTAAGCTGGACTGCTTACAATGAGCAGTTCTTC,CASSLSWTAYNEQFF
TRBV25-1,few,TRBJ2-1,.,14,TGTGCCAGCAGTTGGCCGGACCGGGGCAATGAGCAGTTCTTC,CASSWPDRGNEQFF
TRBV2,.,TRBJ2-3,TRBD2,15,TGTGCCAGCAGCGTGGTGAGCGGGGGAACAGATACGCAGTATTTT,CASSVVSGGTDTQYF
TRBV7-9,.,TRBJ1-2,TRBD1,19,TGTGCCAGCAGCCCCTACCGGACAGGGGAAGGCTCTACAAGCGGTGGCTACACCTTC,CASSPYRTGEGSTSGGYTF
TRBV27,.,TRBJ1-2,TRBD1,16,TGTGCCAGCAGTTTCCATAGACAGGGTGATTACTATGGCTACACCTTC,CASSFHRQGDYYGYTF
TRBV6-1,.,TRBJ1-5,.,16,TGTGCCAGCAGTGAAGCGAGGGCGCGTCCTAATCAGCCCCAGCATTTT,CASSEARARPNQPQHF
TRBV27,.,TRBJ1-6,TRBD1,14,TGTGCCAGCAGGGGACAGGGACATAATTCACCCCTCCACTTT,CASRGQGHNSPLHF
TRBV2,.,TRBJ2-5,TRBD2,19,TGTGCCAGCAGTGAAGGTCCCGTAGCGGGGGGGTACCCTGTGGGGACCCAGTACTTC,CASSEGPVAGGYPVGTQYF
TRBV19,.,TRBJ2-3,TRBD2,16,TGTGCCAGTAGTCCCTACCTAGCGGGGGCGGGAGATACGCAGTATTTT,CASSPYLAGAGDTQYF
TRBV7-6,.,TRBJ2-5,.,12,TGTGCCAGCAGCTTAGACGGAGGGACCCAGTACTTC,CASSLDGGTQYF
TRBV6-1,.,TRBJ2-2,.,15,TGTGCCAGCAGTGACCGGGCTGGGCATACCGGGGAGCTGTTTTTT,CASSDRAGHTGELFF
TRBV30,.,TRBJ1-2,.,15,TGTGCCTGGAGTATTGCCTACAGGAACAACTATGGCTACACCTTC,CAWSIAYRNNYGYTF
TRBV20-1,.,TRBJ1-2,.,11,TGCAGTGCTCCCGGGACCTATGGCTACACCTTC,CSAPGTYGYTF
TRBV19,.,TRBJ2-7,.,13,TGTGCCATCCATACGGGATCATCCGACGAGCAGTACTTC,CAIHTGSSDEQYF
TRBV27,.,TRBJ1-6,TRBD1,14,TGTGCCAGCAGGAGGGGGCAGGGGAATTCACCCCTCCACTTT,CASRRGQGNSPLHF
TRBV6-5,.,TRBJ1-1,.,14,TGTGCCAGCAGTTACTCTGCAGGTGGGACTGAAGCTTTCTTT,CASSYSAGGTEAFF
TRBV6-1,few,TRBJ1-1,.,16,TGTGCCAGCAGTGAACAGGGATCGACCGGTGGCACTGAAGCTTTCTTT,CASSEQGSTGGTEAFF
TRBV2,.,TRBJ2-7,TRBD1,14,TGTGCCACCCTAACCGGGACAGGGGAGTACGAGCAGTACTTC,CATLTGTGEYEQYF
TRBV2,.,TRBJ1-2,.,11,TGTGCCAGCAGAACATCTGATGGCTACACCTTC,CASRTSDGYTF
TRBV27,.,TRBJ2-5,.,14,TGTGCCAGCAGCCCTGACCTAATCCAAGAGACCCAGTACTTC,CASSPDLIQETQYF
TRBV19,.,TRBJ1-5,.,15,TGTGCCAGTAGTAAACAGTACTTGGGCGGTCAGCCCCAGCATTTT,CASSKQYLGGQPQHF
TRBV27,.,TRBJ2-2,TRBD2,15,TGTGCCAGCAGTTTCAATCGGGGGGGGACCGGGGAGCTGTTTTTT,CASSFNRGGTGELFF
TRBV27,.,TRBJ1-5,TRBD1,13,TGTGCCAGCAGTCCGGACAGGAATCAGCCCCAGCATTTT,CASSPDRNQPQHF
TRBV5-5,.,TRBJ2-5,.,13,TGTGCCAGCAGCAGGGGGGAGGAAGAGACCCAGTACTTC,CASSRGEEETQYF
TRBV28,.,TRBJ2-7,.,16,TGTGCCAGCAGTTCGGGGCGACGGCAGGGGCGCTACGAGCAGTACTTC,CASSSGRRQGRYEQYF
TRBV6-5,.,TRBJ1-5,.,14,TGTGCCAGCAGTTACTACGGGGCTGGGGAGCCCCAGCATTTT,CASSYYGAGEPQHF
TRBV29-1,.,TRBJ2-1,TRBD2,15,TGCAGCGTTGTTTCCCCGCGACTAGCGGGAGATGAGCAGTTCTTC,CSVVSPRLAGDEQFF
TRBV21-1,.,TRBJ2-2,.,19,TGTGCCAGCAGCAAAGACGCACTAGCAGGGTCTAGGCTCACCGGGGAGCTGTTTTTT,CASSKDALAGSRLTGELFF
TRBV7-9,.,TRBJ2-5,.,13,TGTGCCAGCAGCTCGCTGACAGGAGAGACCCAGTACTTC,CASSSLTGETQYF
TRBV7-2,.,TRBJ2-3,TRBD2,14,TGTGCCAGCAGCCCTCTAGCGGGAGCAGATACGCAGTATTTT,CASSPLAGADTQYF
TRBV30,.,TRBJ1-1,.,14,TGTGCCTGGAGTGTGTCACCGGGCAACACTGAAGCTTTCTTT,CAWSVSPGNTEAFF
TRBV27,.,TRBJ1-1,.,13,TGTGCCAGCAGTTTAGCCCGGACCACTGAAGCTTTCTTT,CASSLARTTEAFF
TRBV19,.,TRBJ2-1,.,18,TGTGCCAGTAGTATAATGCCTGACAGTTTATCCCCCTACAATGAGCAGTTCTTC,CASSIMPDSLSPYNEQFF
TRBV5-4,.,TRBJ2-3,TRBD2,18,TGTGCCAGCAGCTGGGGACTAGCGGGCGAGAGCTTGACAGATACGCAGTATTTT,CASSWGLAGESLTDTQYF
TRBV10-3,.,TRBJ2-7,TRBD1,17,TGTGCCATCAGTGAGGGTGCAGGACAGGGCAGCTCCTACGAGCAGTACTTC,CAISEGAGQGSSYEQYF
TRBV29-1,.,TRBJ2-1,.,12,TGCAGCGTTGACCCAGGTAACAATGAGCAGTTCTTC,CSVDPGNNEQFF
TRBV4-2,.,TRBJ2-7,.,13,TGTGCCAGCAGGACACGGGAAGGGGAAGAGCAGTACTTC,CASRTREGEEQYF
TRBV9,.,TRBJ1-1,TRBD1,15,TGTGCCAGCAGCGCAGGGGACAGCATGAACACTGAAGCTTTCTTT,CASSAGDSMNTEAFF
TRBV27,.,TRBJ2-1,.,12,TGTGCCAGCAGCCAGGGCTACCTTGAGCAGTTCTTC,CASSQGYLEQFF
TRBV27,.,TRBJ2-7,.,12,TGTGCCAGCATCAGTGGGTCCGGCGAGCAGTACTTC,CASISGSGEQYF
TRBV27,.,TRBJ1-2,.,12,TGTGCCAGCAGCCTTGGGGATGGGGGCTACACCTTC,CASSLGDGGYTF
TRBV6-6,.,TRBJ1-1,.,16,TGTGCCAGCAGTTACTCGATCGGGGATCCGAACACTGAAGCTTTCTTT,CASSYSIGDPNTEAFF
TRBV4-3,.,TRBJ1-6,TRBD1,17,TGCGCCAGCAGCCAACGAGGACAGGGGGCCCAGGTTTCACCCCTCCACTTT,CASSQRGQGAQVSPLHF
TRBV19,.,TRBJ1-1,TRBD1,14,TGTGCCAGTATTCCCGGGACAGGTTTACCTGAAGCTTTCTTT,CASIPGTGLPEAFF
TRBV7-9,.,TRBJ2-1,TRBD1,19,TGTGCCAGCAGCTCACCCGTATTGGGGACAGGGTCCGGGTACAATGAGCAGTTCTTC,CASSSPVLGTGSGYNEQFF
TRBV9,.,TRBJ2-7,TRBD2,16,TGTGCCAGCAGCGTAACGGGACTAGCGGAAACCTACGAGCAGTACTTC,CASSVTGLAETYEQYF
TRBV2,.,TRBJ2-1,.,14,TGTGCCAGCAGGGTCCCTAGGGGGGGCAGTGAGCAGTTCTTC,CASRVPRGGSEQFF
TRBV19,.,TRBJ2-1,TRBD2,15,TGTGCCAGTAGTTACAGCGGGAGTTTTGGCTATGAGCAGTTCTTC,CASSYSGSFGYEQFF
TRBV5-4,.,TRBJ1-2,TRBD1,14,TGTGCCAGCAGTCCCGAGACAGGGACCTATGGCTACACCTTC,CASSPETGTYGYTF
TRBV30,.,TRBJ2-7,.,13,TGTGCCTGGAGTGTTAGCTCAGGGCGCGAGCAGTACTTC,CAWSVSSGREQYF
TRBV20-1,few,TRBJ1-1,.,11,TGCAGTGCTTTGAGAGGGACTGAAGCTTTCTTT,CSALRGTEAFF
TRBV10-3,few,TRBJ2-3,TRBD1,16,TGTGCCATCAGTGAGGGAAGACAGGGGAGGACAGATACGCAGTATTTT,CAISEGRQGRTDTQYF
TRBV4-1,.,TRBJ2-7,TRBD2,13,TGCGCCAGCAGCCAACCGGGACTAAACGAGCAGTACTTC,CASSQPGLNEQYF
TRBV27,.,TRBJ2-7,.,14,TGTGCCAGCAGCCTTTTTCTTCAGGGCCACGAGCAGTACTTC,CASSLFLQGHEQYF
TRBV4-1,.,TRBJ2-1,TRBD2,15,TGCGCCAGCAGCCAGGGCCTCCTAGCGGAGAATGAGCAGTTCTTC,CASSQGLLAENEQFF
TRBV5-1,.,TRBJ1-2,.,13,TGCGCCAGCAGTTCGCAGGGAGGTTATGGCTACACCTTC,CASSSQGGYGYTF